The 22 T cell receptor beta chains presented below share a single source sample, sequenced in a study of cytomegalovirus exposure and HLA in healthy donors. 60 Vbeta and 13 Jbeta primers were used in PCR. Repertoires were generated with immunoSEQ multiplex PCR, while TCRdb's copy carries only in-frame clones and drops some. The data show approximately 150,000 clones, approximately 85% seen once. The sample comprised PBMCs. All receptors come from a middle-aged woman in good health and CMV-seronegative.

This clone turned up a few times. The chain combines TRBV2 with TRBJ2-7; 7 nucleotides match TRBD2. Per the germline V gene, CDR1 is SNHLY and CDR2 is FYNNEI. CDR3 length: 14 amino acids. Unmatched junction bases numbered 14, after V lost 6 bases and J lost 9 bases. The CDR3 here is CASRATLAPLGQYF. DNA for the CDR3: TGTGCCAGCAGGGCCACACTAGCGCCCCTCGGGCAGTACTTC.

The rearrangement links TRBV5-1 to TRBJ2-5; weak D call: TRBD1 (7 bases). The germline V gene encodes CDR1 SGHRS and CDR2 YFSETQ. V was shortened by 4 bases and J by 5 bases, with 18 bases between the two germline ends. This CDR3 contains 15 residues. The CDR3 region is CASSVQGRRWETQYF. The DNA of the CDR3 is TGCGCCAGCAGCGTACAGGGGAGGCGCTGGGAGACCCAGTACTTC. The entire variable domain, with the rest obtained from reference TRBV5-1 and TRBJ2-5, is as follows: KAGVTQTPRYLIKTRGQQVTLSCSPISGHRSVSWYQQTPGQGLQFLFEYFSETQRNKGNFPGRFSGRQFSNSRSEMNVSTLELGDSALYLCASSVQGRRWETQYFGPGTRLLVL.

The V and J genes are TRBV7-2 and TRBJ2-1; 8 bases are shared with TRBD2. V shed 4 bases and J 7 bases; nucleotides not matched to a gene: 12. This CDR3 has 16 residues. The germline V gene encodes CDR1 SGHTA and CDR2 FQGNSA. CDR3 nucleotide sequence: TGTGCCAGCAGCTCATCCGGGACTAGGAGGGAGAATGAGCAGTTCTTC. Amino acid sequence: CASSSSGTRRENEQFF.

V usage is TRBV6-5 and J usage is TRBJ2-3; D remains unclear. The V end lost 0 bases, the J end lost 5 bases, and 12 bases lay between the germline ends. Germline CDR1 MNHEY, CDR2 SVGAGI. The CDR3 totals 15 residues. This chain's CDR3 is CASSYSTQQQDTQYF. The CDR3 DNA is TGTGCCAGCAGTTACTCGACTCAGCAACAAGATACGCAGTATTTT.

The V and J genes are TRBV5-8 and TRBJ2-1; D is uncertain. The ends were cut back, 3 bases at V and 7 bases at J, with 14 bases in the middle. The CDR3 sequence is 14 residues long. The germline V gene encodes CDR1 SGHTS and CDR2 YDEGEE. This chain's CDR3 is CASSSERIGNEQFF. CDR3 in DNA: TGTGCCAGCAGCTCTGAAAGAATCGGGAATGAGCAGTTCTTC.

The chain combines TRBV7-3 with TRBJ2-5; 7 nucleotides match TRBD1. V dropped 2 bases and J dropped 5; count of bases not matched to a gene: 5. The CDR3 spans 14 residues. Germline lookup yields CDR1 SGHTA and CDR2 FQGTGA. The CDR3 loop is CASSLSPGGETQYF. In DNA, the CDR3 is TGTGCCAGCAGCTTATCGCCAGGGGGTGAGACCCAGTACTTC.

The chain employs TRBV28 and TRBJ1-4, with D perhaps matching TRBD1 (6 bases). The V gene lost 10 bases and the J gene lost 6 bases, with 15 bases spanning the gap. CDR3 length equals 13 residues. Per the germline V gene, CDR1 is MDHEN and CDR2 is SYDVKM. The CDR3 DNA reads TGTGCCACCCTGAGGGGGGGACATGAAAAACTGTTTTTT. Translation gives CATLRGGHEKLFF.

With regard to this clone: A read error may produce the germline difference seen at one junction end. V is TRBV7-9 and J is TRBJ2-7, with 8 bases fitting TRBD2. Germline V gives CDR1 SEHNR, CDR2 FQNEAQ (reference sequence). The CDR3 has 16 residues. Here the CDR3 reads CSSSRGVSGNSYEQYF. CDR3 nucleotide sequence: TGTTCCAGCAGCCGGGGGGTTAGCGGGAACTCCTACGAGCAGTACTTC.

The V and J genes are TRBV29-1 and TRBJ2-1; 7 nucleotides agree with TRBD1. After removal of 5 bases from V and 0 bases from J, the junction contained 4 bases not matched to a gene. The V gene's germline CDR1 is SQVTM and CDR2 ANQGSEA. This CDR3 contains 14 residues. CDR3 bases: TGCAGCGTTACCGGGACAGCCTCCTACAATGAGCAGTTCTTC. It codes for CSVTGTASYNEQFF.

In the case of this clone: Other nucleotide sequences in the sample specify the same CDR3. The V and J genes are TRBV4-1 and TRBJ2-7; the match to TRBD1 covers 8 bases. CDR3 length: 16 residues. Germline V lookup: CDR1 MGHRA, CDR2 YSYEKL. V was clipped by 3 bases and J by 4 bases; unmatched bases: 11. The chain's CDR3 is CASSQAGTGGPYEQYF. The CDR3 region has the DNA TGCGCCAGCAGCCAGGCGGGGACAGGAGGGCCATACGAGCAGTACTTC.

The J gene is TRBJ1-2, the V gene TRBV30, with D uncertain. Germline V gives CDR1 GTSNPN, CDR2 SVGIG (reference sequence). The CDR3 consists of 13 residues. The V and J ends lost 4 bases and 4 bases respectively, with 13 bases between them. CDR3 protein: CAWNDYFIYGYTF. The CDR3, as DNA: TGTGCCTGGAATGACTACTTTATCTATGGCTACACCTTC. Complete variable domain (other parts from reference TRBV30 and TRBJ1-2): SQTIHQWPATLVQPVGSPLSLECTVEGTSNPNLYWYRQAAGRGLQLLFYSVGIGQISSEVPQNLSASRPQDRQFILSSKKLLLSDSGFYLCAWNDYFIYGYTFGSGTRLTVV.

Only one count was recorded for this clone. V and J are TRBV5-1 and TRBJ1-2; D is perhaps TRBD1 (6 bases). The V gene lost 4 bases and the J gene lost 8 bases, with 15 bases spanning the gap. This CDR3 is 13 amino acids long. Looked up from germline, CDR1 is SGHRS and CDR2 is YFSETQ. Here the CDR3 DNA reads TGCGCCAGCAGCGCCAACAGGGTCGGAGGCTACACCTTC. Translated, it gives CASSANRVGGYTF.

Here the CDR3 reads CASSLASREQFF. The CDR3 DNA reads as TGCGCCAGCAGCTTGGCCAGTCGCGAGCAGTTCTTC. This chain links TRBV5-1 with TRBJ2-1; D remains unclear. The V and J ends lost 0 bases and 10 bases respectively, with 8 bases between them. The CDR3 is 12 amino acids. The germline CDR1 and CDR2 sequences are SGHRS and YFSETQ.

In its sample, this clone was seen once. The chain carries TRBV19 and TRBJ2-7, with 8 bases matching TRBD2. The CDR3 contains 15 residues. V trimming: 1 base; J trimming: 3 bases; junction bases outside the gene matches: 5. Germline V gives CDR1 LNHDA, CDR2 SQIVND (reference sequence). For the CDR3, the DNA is TGTGCCAGTAGTATAGGTAGCGGGAAGGTCTACGAGCAGTACTTC. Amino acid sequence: CASSIGSGKVYEQYF.

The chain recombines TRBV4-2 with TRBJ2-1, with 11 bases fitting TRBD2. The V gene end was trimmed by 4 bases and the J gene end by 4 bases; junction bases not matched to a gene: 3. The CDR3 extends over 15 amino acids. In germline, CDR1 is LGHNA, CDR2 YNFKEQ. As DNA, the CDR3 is TGTGCCAGCAGCCGCGGGACTAGCGGATACAATGAGCAGTTCTTC. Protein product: CASSRGTSGYNEQFF.

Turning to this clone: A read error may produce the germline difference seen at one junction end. CDR3 protein: CSSSLRSYEQYF. Written as DNA, the CDR3 is TGTTCCAGCAGCTTACGGAGCTACGAGCAGTACTTC. This chain uses TRBV7-9 with TRBJ2-7; D call uncertain. The V gene's germline CDR1 is SEHNR and CDR2 FQNEAQ (reference sequence). This CDR3 contains 12 residues. The entire variable domain, with the rest obtained from reference TRBV7-9 and TRBJ2-7, is as follows: DTGVSQNPRHKITKRGQNVTFRCDPISEHNRLYWYRQTLGQGPEFLTYFQNEAQLEKSRLLSDRFSAERPKGSFSTLEIQRTEQGDSAMYLCSSSLRSYEQYFGPGTRLTVT.

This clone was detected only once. The chain's CDR3 is CASSPLGVPTLLATNEKLFF. The CDR3 nucleotides read TGCGCCAGCAGCCCCCTTGGTGTCCCAACCCTTTTAGCAACTAATGAAAAACTGTTTTTT. V usage is TRBV4-1 and J usage is TRBJ1-4; unclear D gene. This CDR3 has 20 residues. Trimming removed 4 bases at V and 0 bases at J, with 24 bases between. Germline V lookup: CDR1 MGHRA, CDR2 YSYEKL.

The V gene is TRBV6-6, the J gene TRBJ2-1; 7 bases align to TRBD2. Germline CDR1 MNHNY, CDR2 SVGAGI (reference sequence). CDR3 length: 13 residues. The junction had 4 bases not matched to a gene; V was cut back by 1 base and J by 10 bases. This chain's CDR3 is CASSYLRREEQFF. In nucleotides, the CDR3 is TGTGCCAGCAGTTACTTACGGCGGGAGGAGCAGTTCTTC.

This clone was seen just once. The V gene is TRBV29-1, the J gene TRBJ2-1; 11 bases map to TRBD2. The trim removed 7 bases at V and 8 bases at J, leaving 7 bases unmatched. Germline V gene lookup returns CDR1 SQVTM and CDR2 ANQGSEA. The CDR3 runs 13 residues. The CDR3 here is CSAASGRFDEQFF. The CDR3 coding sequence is TGCAGCGCGGCTAGCGGGAGGTTCGATGAGCAGTTCTTC.

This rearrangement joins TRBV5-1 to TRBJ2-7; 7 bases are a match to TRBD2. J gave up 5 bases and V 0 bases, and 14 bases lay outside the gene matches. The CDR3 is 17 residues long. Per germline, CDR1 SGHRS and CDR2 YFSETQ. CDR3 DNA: TGCGCCAGCAGCTTGGCCGCGGGAGCGGGTTGGAAGGACGAGCAGTACTTC. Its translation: CASSLAAGAGWKDEQYF.

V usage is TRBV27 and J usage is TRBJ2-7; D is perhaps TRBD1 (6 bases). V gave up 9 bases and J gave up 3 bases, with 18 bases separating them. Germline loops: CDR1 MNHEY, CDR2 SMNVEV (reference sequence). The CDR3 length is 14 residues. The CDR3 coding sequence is TGTGCCAGTAACCAGGGGCGTATCTTCTACGAGCAGTACTTC. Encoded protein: CASNQGRIFYEQYF.

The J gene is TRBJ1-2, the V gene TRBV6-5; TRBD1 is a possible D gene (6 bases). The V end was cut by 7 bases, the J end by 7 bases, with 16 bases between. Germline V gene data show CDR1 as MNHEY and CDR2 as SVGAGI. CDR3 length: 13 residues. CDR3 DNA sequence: TGTGCCAGCACCGGCAGGGGAGGGGGTGGCTACACCTTC. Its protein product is CASTGRGGGGYTF.